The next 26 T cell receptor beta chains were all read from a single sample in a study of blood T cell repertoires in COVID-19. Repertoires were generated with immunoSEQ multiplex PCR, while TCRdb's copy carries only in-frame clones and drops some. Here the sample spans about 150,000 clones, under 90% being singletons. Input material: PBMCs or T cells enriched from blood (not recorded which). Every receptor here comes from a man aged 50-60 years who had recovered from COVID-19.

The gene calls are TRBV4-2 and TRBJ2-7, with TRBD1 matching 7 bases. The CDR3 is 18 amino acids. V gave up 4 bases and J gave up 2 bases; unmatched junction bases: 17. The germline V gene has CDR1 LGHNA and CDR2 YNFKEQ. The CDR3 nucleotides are TGTGCCAGCAGCCCCTCATATCGCGCCGGGACAGCCGCCTACGAGCAGTACTTC. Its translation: CASSPSYRAGTAAYEQYF.

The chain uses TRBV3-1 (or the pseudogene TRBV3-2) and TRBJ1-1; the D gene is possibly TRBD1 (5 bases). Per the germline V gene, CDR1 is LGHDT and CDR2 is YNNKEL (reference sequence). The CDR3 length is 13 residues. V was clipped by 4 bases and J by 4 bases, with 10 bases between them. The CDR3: CASSLAGVTEAFF. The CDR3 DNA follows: TGTGCCAGCAGCCTTGCGGGGGTCACTGAAGCTTTCTTT.

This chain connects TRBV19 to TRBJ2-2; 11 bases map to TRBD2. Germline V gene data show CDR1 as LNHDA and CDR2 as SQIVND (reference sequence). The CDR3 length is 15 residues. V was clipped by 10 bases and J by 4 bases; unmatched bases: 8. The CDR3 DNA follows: TGTGCCACCCTTCCTAGCGGGGGGAGCACCGGGGAGCTGTTTTTT. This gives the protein CATLPSGGSTGELFF.

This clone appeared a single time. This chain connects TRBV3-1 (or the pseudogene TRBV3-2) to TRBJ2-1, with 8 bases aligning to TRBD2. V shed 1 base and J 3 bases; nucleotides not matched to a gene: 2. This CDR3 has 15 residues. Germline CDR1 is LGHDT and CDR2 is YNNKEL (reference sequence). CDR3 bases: TGTGCCAGCAGCCAAGGAGCGGGGGACTACAATGAGCAGTTCTTC. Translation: CASSQGAGDYNEQFF.

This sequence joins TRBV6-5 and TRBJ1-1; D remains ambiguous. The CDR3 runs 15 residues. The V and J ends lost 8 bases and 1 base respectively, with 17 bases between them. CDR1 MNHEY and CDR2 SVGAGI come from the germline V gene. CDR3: CASQILHSGNTEAFF. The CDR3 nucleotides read TGTGCCAGCCAAATCCTGCACTCGGGGAACACTGAAGCTTTCTTT.

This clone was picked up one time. The CDR3 bases are TGTGCCAGCAGTTGGGGAGGGGCCCGCCAAGAGACCCAGTACTTC. It encodes CASSWGGARQETQYF. The chain has TRBV27 and TRBJ2-5, with 7 bases that match TRBD2. The J segment lost 1 base and the V segment lost 4 bases, leaving 6 bases of the junction unmatched. The V gene's germline CDR1 is MNHEY and CDR2 SMNVEV (reference sequence). This CDR3 contains 15 residues.

This CDR3 is CASSQVGIDRFLFPMNTEAFF. The CDR3 DNA reads TGTGCCAGCAGCCAAGTTGGTATAGACAGGTTCCTATTTCCGATGAACACTGAAGCTTTCTTT. The chain employs TRBV3-1 (or the pseudogene TRBV3-2) and TRBJ1-1, with D possibly TRBD1 on 6 matching bases. The V gene lost 1 base and the J gene lost 0 bases, with 27 bases spanning the gap. The CDR3 runs 21 residues. CDR1 LGHDT and CDR2 YNNKEL come from the germline V gene (reference sequence).

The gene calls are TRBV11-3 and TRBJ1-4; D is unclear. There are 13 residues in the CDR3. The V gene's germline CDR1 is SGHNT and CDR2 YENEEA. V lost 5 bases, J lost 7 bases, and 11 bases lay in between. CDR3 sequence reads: CASSRRLSEKLFF. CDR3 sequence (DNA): TGTGCCAGCAGCCGGCGGCTGAGTGAAAAACTGTTTTTT.

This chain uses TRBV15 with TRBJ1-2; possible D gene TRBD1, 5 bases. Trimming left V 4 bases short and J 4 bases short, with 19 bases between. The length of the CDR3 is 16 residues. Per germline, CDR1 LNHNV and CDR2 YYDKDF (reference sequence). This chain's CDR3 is CATSTTNLRDFYGYTF. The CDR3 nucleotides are TGTGCCACCAGCACAACGAACCTCCGGGACTTCTATGGCTACACCTTC.

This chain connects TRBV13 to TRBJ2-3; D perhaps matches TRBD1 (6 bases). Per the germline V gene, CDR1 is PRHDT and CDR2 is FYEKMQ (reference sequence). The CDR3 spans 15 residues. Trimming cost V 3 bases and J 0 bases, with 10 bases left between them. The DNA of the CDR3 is TGTGCCAGCAGCTTCCGGACAGTGAGCACAGATACGCAGTATTTT. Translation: CASSFRTVSTDTQYF. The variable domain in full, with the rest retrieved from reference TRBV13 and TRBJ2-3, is AAGVIQSPRHLIKEKRETATLKCYPIPRHDTVYWYQQGPGQDPQFLISFYEKMQSDKGSIPDRFSAQQFSDYHSELNMSSLELGDSALYFCASSFRTVSTDTQYFGPGTRLTVL.

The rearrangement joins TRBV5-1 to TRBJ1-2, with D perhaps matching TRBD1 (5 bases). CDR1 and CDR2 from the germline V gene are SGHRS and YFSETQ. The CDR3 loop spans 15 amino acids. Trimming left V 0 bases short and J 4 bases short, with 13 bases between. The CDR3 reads CASSLAGRGLYGYTF. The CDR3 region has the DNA TGCGCCAGCAGCTTGGCCGGGAGGGGCCTCTATGGCTACACCTTC.

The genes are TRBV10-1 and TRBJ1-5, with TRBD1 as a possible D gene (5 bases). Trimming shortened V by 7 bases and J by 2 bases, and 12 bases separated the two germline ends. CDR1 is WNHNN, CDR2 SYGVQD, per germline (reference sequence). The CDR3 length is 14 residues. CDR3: CASTRDRRNQPQHF. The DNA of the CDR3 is TGCGCCAGCACCAGAGACAGACGCAATCAGCCCCAGCATTTT.

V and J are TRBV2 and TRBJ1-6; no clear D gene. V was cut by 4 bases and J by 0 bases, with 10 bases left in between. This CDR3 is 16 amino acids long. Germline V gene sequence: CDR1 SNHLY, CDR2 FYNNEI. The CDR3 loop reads CASSARSSSYNSPLHF. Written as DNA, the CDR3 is TGTGCCAGCAGTGCGCGGTCGAGCTCCTATAATTCACCCCTCCACTTT.

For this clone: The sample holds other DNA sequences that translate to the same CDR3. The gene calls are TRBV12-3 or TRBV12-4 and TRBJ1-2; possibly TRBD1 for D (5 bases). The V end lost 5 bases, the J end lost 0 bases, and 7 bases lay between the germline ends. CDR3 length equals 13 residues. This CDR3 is CASSQTANYGYTF. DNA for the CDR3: TGTGCCAGCAGTCAGACAGCTAACTATGGCTACACCTTC.

Here the CDR3 DNA reads TGTGCCAGCAGCCCGGCGGGGGGACCATCTAGGGAGACCCAGTACTTC. It encodes CASSPAGGPSRETQYF. The chain couples TRBV5-4 to TRBJ2-5, with TRBD2 matching over 8 bases. CDR3 length: 16 residues. V lost 4 bases, J lost 5 bases, and 13 bases stayed unmatched. Looked up from germline, CDR1 is SGHNT and CDR2 is YYREEE (reference sequence).

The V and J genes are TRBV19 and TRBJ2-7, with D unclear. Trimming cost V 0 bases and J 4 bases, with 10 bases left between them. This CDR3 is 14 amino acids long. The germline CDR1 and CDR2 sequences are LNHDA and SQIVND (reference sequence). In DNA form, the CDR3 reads TGTGCCAGTAGTATAGATCCGTGGGCGTACGAGCAGTACTTC. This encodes CASSIDPWAYEQYF.

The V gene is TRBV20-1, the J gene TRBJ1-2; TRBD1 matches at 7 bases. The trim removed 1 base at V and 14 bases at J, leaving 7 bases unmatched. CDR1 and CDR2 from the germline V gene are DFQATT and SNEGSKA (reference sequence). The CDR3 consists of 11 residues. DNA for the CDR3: TGCAGTGCTAGAGGGGGGACAGTGAAAACCTTC. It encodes CSARGGTVKTF.

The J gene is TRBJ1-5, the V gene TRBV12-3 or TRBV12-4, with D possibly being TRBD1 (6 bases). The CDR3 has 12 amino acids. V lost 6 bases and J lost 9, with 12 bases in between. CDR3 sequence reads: CASRGQVGPQHF. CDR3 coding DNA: TGTGCCAGCAGGGGACAAGTCGGGCCCCAGCATTTT.

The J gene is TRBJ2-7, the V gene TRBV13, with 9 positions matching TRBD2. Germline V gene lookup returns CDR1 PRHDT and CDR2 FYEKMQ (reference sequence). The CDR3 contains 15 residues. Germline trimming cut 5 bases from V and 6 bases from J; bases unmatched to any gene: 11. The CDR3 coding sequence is TGTGCCAGCAGCCATACTCGCGGGGGGGCGGGCGAGCAGTACTTC. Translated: CASSHTRGGAGEQYF.

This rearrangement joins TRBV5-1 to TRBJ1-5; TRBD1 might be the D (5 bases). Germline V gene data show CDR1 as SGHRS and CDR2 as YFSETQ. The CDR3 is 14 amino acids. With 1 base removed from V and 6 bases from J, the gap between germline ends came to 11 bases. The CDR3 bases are TGCGCCAGCAGCTTGTGGGGGGTCGGTCAGCCCCAGCATTTT. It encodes CASSLWGVGQPQHF. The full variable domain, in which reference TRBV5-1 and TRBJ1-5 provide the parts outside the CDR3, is KAGVTQTPRYLIKTRGQQVTLSCSPISGHRSVSWYQQTPGQGLQFLFEYFSETQRNKGNFPGRFSGRQFSNSRSEMNVSTLELGDSALYLCASSLWGVGQPQHFGDGTRLSIL.

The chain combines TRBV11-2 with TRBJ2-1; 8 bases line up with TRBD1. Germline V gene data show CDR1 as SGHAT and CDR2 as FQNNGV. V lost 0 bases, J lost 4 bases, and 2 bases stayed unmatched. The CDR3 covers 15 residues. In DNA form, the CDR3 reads TGTGCCAGCAGCTTAGAGGGGACAGGTTACAATGAGCAGTTCTTC. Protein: CASSLEGTGYNEQFF.

The CDR3, as DNA: TGTGCCAGCAGTTCTGTCCTTCGAGAGGACAGGGGATATGGCTACACCTTC. Translating it yields CASSSVLREDRGYGYTF. The chain recombines TRBV6-2 or TRBV6-3 with TRBJ1-2; 9 bases agree with TRBD1. The ends lost 4 bases at V and 5 bases at J; junction bases unmatched: 14. Germline loops: CDR1 MNHEY, CDR2 SVGEGT. The CDR3 totals 17 residues.

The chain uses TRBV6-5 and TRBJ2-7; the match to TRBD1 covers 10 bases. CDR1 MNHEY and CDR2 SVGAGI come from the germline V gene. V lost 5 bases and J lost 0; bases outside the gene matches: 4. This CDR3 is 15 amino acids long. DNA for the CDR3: TGTGCCAGCAGTAACCGGGACAGGGGCTCCTACGAGCAGTACTTC. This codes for CASSNRDRGSYEQYF.

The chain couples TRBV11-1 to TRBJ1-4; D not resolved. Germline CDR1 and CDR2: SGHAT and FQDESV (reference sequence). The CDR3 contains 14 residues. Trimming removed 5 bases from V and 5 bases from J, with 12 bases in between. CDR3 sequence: CASSLSTGNEKLFF. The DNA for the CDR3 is TGTGCCAGCAGCCTTTCTACGGGAAATGAAAAACTGTTTTTT.

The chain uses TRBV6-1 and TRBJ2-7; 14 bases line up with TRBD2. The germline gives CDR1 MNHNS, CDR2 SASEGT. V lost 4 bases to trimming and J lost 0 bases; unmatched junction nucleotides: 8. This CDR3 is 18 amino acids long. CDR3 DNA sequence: TGTGCCAGCAGTGGCGGGACTAGCGGGGGCCTGAGCTCCTACGAGCAGTACTTC. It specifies CASSGGTSGGLSSYEQYF.

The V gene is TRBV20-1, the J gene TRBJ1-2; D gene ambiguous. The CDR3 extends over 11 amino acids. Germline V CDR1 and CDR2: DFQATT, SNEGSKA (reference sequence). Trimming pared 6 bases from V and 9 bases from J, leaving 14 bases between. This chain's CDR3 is CSATRGGSYTF. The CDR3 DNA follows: TGCAGTGCAACCCGGGGTGGGAGCTACACCTTC.